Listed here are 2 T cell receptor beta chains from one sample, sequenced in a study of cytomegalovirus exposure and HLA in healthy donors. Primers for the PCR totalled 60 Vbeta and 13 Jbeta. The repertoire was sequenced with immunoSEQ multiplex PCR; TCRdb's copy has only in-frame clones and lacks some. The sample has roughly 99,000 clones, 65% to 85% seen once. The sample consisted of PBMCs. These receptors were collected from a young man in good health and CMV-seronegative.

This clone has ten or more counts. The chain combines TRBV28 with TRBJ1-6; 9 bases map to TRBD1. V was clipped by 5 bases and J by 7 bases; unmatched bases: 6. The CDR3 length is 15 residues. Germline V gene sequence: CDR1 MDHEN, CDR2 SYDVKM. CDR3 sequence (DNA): TGTGCCAGCAGTCCAACGACAGGGGGGAATTCACCCCTCCACTTT. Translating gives CASSPTTGGNSPLHF.

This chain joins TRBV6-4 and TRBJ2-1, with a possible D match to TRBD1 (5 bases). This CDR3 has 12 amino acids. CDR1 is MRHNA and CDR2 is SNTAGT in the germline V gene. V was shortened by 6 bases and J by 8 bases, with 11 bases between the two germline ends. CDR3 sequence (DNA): TGTGCCAGCAGAGGGGATCTGGATGAGCAGTTCTTC. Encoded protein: CASRGDLDEQFF.